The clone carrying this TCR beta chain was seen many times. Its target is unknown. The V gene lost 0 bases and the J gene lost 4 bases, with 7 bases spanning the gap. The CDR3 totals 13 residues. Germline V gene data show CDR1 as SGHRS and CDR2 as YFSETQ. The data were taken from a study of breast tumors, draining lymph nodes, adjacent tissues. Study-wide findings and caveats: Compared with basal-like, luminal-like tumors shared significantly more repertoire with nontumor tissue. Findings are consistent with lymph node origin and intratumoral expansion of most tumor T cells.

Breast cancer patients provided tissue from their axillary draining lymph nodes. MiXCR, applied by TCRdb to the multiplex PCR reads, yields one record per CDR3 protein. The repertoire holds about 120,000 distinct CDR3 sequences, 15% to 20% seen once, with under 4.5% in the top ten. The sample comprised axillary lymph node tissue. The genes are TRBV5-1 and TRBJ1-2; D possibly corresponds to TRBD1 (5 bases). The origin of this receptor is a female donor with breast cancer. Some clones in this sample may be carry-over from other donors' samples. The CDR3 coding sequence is TGCGCCAGCAGCTTGGGACAGACCTATGGCTACACCTTC. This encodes CASSLGQTYGYTF.